Sequencing of this T cell receptor beta chain was carried out in a study of Graves' ophthalmopathy and Graves' hyperthyroidism. Study as a whole: By definition, stable hyperthyroidism involved no ophthalmopathy within 18 months of follow-up.

For this clonotype: What it binds is unknown.

Trimming removed 9 bases from V and 5 bases from J, with 11 bases in between. This CDR3 has 11 amino acids. Germline V lookup: CDR1 SGHNT, CDR2 YYREEE (reference sequence). Among the hyperthyroidism patients, all were newly diagnosed, aged 18 to 65, with under 2 months' duration. Exclusion covered patients with other autoimmune diseases or uncontrolled infections (as well as pregnancy or lactation). TCR beta CDR3 amplification used RNA transcripts. First-round RT-PCR used HTBI primers; second-round multiplex PCR followed. TCRdb independently ran MiXCR on the multiplex PCR reads; one entry per CDR3 protein. Here the sample spans around 1,000,000 distinct CDR3 sequences, roughly two fifths being singletons. Study conclusions and caveats: Using a 13-signature model, the authors split ophthalmopathy from stable hyperthyroidism, with around 89% sensitivity and approximately 81% specificity.

This receptor was taken from an adult man with Graves' hyperthyroidism. The V gene is TRBV5-4, the J gene TRBJ1-2; D is ambiguous. Source material: peripheral blood or thyroid tissue (not recorded which). CDR3: CAIRGEYGYTF. The CDR3 nucleotides are TGTGCCATCCGCGGGGAGTATGGCTACACCTTC.